This TCR beta chain was obtained from a study of cytomegalovirus exposure and HLA in healthy donors. Whole-study context: An earlier analysis found around 100 million unique TCR beta sequences from approximately 190 million T cells.

The trim removed 7 bases at V and 6 bases at J, leaving 13 bases unmatched. CDR3 length: 16 amino acids. Looked up from germline, CDR1 is SGHAT and CDR2 is FQNNGV. Regarding the study as a whole: With DRB1 most and HLA-C fewest, TCR association rates differed between HLA loci in a later analysis. Cytomegalovirus association was assigned to more than 150 TCR beta chains.

A word on this clone: Antigen: not known.

Use of 60 Vbeta and 13 Jbeta primers characterized the PCR. Some clones are missing from TCRdb's copy, which holds only in-frame ones; the method was immunoSEQ multiplex PCR. Of roughly 100,000 clones listed, around 73% are singletons. The sample was PBMCs. This chain links TRBV11-2 with TRBJ2-2, with 8 bases identical to TRBD2. The clonotype was recovered from a woman aged 40-49 years in good health and CMV-seronegative. The CDR3 region has the DNA TGTGCCAGCACCCGGGGCGGGACTAGAATCGCCGGGGAGCTGTTTTTT. As protein: CASTRGGTRIAGELFF.